This T cell receptor (beta chain) was recorded in a study of radiation and T cells in renal cell carcinoma. Trimming took off 1 base at V and 5 bases at J, with 11 bases between the two ends. From germline, CDR1 is SGHVS and CDR2 FNYEAQ. The CDR3 loop spans 15 amino acids. Time point indicated: blood 4 weeks post-SBRT, at nephrectomy. Treatment noted: 15 Gy SBRT to primary tumor, nephrectomy 4 weeks later. Blood was sampled at baseline, 2 weeks and 4 weeks after SBRT. TCRdb's table, derived via immunoSEQ multiplex PCR, lists solely in-frame clones and lacks some. There are 50,000 to 65,000 clones in the sample; 70% to 80% occur only once, and 6% to 7% lies in the top ten.

The TCR was taken from a man in his sixties with renal cell carcinoma. This specimen was blood, taken from a patient whose treatment included radiotherapy and nephrectomy. V usage is TRBV7-6 and J usage is TRBJ2-2, with unresolved D. Here the CDR3 DNA reads TGTGCCAGCAGCTTAGATCGACCGAGAACCGGGGAGCTGTTTTTT. It translates to CASSLDRPRTGELFF.